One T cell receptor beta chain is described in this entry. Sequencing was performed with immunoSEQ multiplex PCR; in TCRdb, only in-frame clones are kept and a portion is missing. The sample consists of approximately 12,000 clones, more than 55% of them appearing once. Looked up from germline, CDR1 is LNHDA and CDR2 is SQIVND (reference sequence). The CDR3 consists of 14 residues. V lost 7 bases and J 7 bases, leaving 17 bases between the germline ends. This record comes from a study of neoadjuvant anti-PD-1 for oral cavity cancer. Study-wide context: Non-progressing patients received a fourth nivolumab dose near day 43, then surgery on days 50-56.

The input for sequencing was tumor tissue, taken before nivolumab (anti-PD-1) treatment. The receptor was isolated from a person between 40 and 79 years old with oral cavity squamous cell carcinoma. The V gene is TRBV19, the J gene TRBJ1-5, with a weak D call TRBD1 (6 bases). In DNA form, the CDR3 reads TGTGCCAGTACCTTCAGGGGCCCGGAGCAGCCCCAGCATTTT. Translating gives CASTFRGPEQPQHF. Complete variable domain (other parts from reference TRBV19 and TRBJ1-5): DGGITQSPKYLFRKEGQNVTLSCEQNLNHDAMYWYRQDPGQGLRLIYYSQIVNDFQKGDIAEGYSVSREKKESFPLTVTSAQKNPTAFYLCASTFRGPEQPQHFGDGTRLSIL.